This paragraph covers one T cell receptor (beta chain) sequence. The sample belongs to a study of shared T cell receptors in the human thymus. Some clones are missing from TCRdb's copy, which holds only in-frame ones; the method was immunoSEQ multiplex PCR. This table has roughly 500,000 clones, around 78% appearing once. V lost 10 bases to trimming and J lost 4 bases; unmatched junction nucleotides: 11. This CDR3 region has 14 residues. CDR1 MNHNS and CDR2 SASEGT come from the germline V gene. These data were also filed under a second study, of human thymus T cells. This second study notes: Donor material was obtained from healthy Finnish infants undergoing corrective surgery for congenital heart defects. Corrective heart surgery yielded the resections from which the thymus tissue came. What appeared biased in thymic and blood repertoires was the usage of V and J genes. Related research reported highly overlapping thymic repertoires among unrelated individuals.

The J gene is TRBJ1-2, the V gene TRBV6-1; TRBD1 matches 8 bases. The sample taken for sequencing was thymocytes. This receptor was taken from a boy less than two years old with a congenital heart defect. The CDR3 reads CATPDRGYGYGYTF. In DNA form, the CDR3 reads TGTGCCACCCCCGACAGGGGATACGGCTATGGCTACACCTTC.